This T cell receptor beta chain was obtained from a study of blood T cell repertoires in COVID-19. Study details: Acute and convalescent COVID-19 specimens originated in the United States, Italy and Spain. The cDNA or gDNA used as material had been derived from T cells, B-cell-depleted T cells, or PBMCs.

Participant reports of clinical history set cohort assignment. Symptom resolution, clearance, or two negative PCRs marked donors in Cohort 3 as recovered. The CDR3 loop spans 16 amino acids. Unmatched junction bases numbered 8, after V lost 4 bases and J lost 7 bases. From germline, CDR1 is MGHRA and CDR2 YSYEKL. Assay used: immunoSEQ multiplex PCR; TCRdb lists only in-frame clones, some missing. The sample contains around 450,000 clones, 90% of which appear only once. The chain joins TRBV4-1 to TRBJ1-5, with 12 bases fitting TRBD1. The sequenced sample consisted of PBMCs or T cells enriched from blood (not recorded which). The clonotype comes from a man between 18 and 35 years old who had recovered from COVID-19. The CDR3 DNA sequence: TGCGCCAGCAGCCCCCGGGACAGGGGGCGTGGGCAGCCCCAGCATTTT. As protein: CASSPRDRGRGQPQHF.